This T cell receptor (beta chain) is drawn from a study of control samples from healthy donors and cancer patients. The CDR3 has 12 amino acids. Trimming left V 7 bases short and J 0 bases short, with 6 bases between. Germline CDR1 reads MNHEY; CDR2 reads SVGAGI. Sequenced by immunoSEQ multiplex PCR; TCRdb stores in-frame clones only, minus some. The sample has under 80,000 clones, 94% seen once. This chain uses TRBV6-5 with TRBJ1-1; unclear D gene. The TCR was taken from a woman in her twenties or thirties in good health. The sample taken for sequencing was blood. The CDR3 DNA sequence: TGTGCCAGCATGGGAATGAACACTGAAGCTTTCTTT. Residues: CASMGMNTEAFF.